This TCR beta chain appears in the sequencing data of a study of T-cell reconstitution after alpha-beta-depleted transplantation in children. Construction of the TCRbeta library involved unique molecular identifiers. TCRdb ran MiXCR on the PCR reads and lists one entry per CDR3 protein. Of over 300,000 distinct CDR3 sequences in the sample, 10% were seen once. This clonotype showed up many times. V was pared by 0 bases and J by 0 bases, with 9 bases between. This CDR3 has 16 amino acids. Germline V gives CDR1 SGHTA, CDR2 FQGNSA. The source is a human donor who donated a stem cell graft to a child with acute lymphoblastic leukemia. V usage is TRBV7-2 and J usage is TRBJ1-5; D is ambiguous. The sample was PBMCs from the stem cell graft donor, taken from the stem cell graft. DNA of the CDR3: TGTGCCAGCAGCTTAGCCCCAGCGTATAGCAATCAGCCCCAGCATTTT. Protein product: CASSLAPAYSNQPQHF.